This TCR beta chain was obtained from a study of Ad26.COV2.S vaccination and SARS-CoV-2 variants. Study overall: Enrolled in COV1001, the donor was in the Ad26.COV2.S trial arm, which received the vaccine. Study observations and caveats: The TCR breadth and depth analyses may have produced an underestimate of total T cell responses.

Trimming left V 4 bases short and J 0 bases short, with 14 bases between. The CDR3 runs to 17 residues. Looked up from germline, CDR1 is SGHNT and CDR2 is YYREEE (reference sequence). Points on this clone: What it binds is unknown.

The treatment is: roughly 18 received Ad26.COV2.S at low or high dose, single or two shots; about 5 received placebo; per-sample allocation not given. Sample collection was performed on day 63 after the first vaccine or placebo injection. Repertoires were generated with immunoSEQ multiplex PCR, while TCRdb's copy carries only in-frame clones and drops some. The table has 250,000 to 300,000 clones, over 75% seen once. The material was peripheral blood, obtained in a trial of Ad26.COV2.S vaccine versus placebo. The chain has TRBV5-4 and TRBJ2-6, with D perhaps TRBD1 or TRBD2 (5 bases each). The receptor was derived from a person aged 18-65 years who received the Ad26.COV2.S COVID-19 vaccine or a placebo. The CDR3 is CASSQQVTSSGANVLTF. The DNA for the CDR3 is TGTGCCAGCAGCCAACAGGTTACTAGCTCTGGGGCCAACGTCCTGACTTTC.